The 15 T cell receptor beta chains given below trace back to one sample, sequenced in a study of OX40 agonist ivuxolimab in advanced cancers. Assay used: immunoSEQ multiplex PCR; TCRdb lists only in-frame clones, some missing. Here the sample spans 50,000 to 65,000 clones, around 81% being singletons. The sample consisted of CD4+ or CD8+ T cells sorted from blood, taken in a trial of the OX40 agonist ivuxolimab. These receptor sequences come from an adult with an advanced solid tumor such as melanoma, head and neck, liver or kidney cancer.

The rearrangement joins TRBV19 to TRBJ1-1; tentative D call: TRBD1 (6 bases). The CDR3 consists of 14 residues. V was cut by 6 bases and J by 4 bases, with 15 bases left in between. Looked up from germline, CDR1 is LNHDA and CDR2 is SQIVND (reference sequence). CDR3 nucleotide sequence: TGTGCCAGTAGGGAAACAGGGAGGGGCACTGAAGCTTTCTTT. Translated, it gives CASRETGRGTEAFF.

This clone was seen only a few times. The rearrangement links TRBV10-3 to TRBJ1-2; D is undetermined. CDR3 size: 14 residues. Germline lookup yields CDR1 ENHRY and CDR2 SYGVKD. The V gene lost 5 bases and the J gene lost 4 bases, with 14 bases spanning the gap. The DNA of the CDR3 is TGTGCCATCAGTACAGATCAGGTTGCCTATGGCTACACCTTC. Its protein product is CAISTDQVAYGYTF.

The CDR3 loop is CASSPGLAGGLRPEQFF. CDR3 in DNA: TGTGCCAGCAGCCCCGGACTAGCGGGGGGCCTACGACCTGAGCAGTTCTTC. The V and J genes are TRBV14 and TRBJ2-1; 14 bases are shared with TRBD2. V was pared by 4 bases and J by 9 bases, with 11 bases of the junction left unmatched. CDR1 SGHDN and CDR2 FVKESK come from the germline V gene. This CDR3 is built from 17 residues.

The chain links TRBV7-2 to TRBJ1-2, with no clear D. This CDR3 has 16 residues. Trimming shortened V by 5 bases and J by 5 bases, and 21 bases separated the two germline ends. The germline V gene encodes CDR1 SGHTA and CDR2 FQGNSA. The CDR3 here is CASSPYGGVEIYGYTF. CDR3 sequence (DNA): TGTGCCAGCAGCCCGTACGGCGGGGTGGAGATATATGGCTACACCTTC.

This sequence joins TRBV9 and TRBJ2-5; 8 bases align to TRBD2. The CDR3 length is 16 residues. In germline, CDR1 is SGDLS, CDR2 YYNGEE. V shed 3 bases, J shed 4 bases, and the junction held 11 bases outside the gene matches. CDR3 DNA sequence: TGTGCCAGCAGCGAAAAGGGACTAGGGAGATTAGAGACCCAGTACTTC. Translated: CASSEKGLGRLETQYF.

The J gene is TRBJ2-2, the V gene TRBV19, with TRBD2 matching 15 bases. Germline loops: CDR1 LNHDA, CDR2 SQIVND (reference sequence). The CDR3 totals 15 residues. Trimming took 8 bases from V and 5 from J; bases not matched to a gene: 3. The CDR3 here is CASAGTSGGTGELFF. Written as DNA, the CDR3 is TGTGCCAGTGCCGGGACTAGCGGGGGGACCGGGGAGCTGTTTTTT.

About this clone: Here the CDR3 omits its conserved ending phenylalanine or tryptophan, so a read error is the likely source. No DNA is shown, since the ends of the CDR3 on it are uncertain; the CDR3 is the one TCRdb lists. The chain has TRBV29-1 and TRBJ1-3. Including both end residues, the CDR3 is 13 amino acids long. Germline V lookup: CDR1 SQVTM, CDR2 ANQGSEA. The CDR3 spells CSVEEGTPGRLQS.

This clone was found a few times. The rearrangement links TRBV6-1 to TRBJ1-5; D is undetermined. The CDR3 has 14 amino acids. CDR1 is MNHNS and CDR2 is SASEGT in the germline V gene. Trimming took 2 bases from V and 1 from J, leaving 6 bases between them. The CDR3 bases are TGTGCCAGCAGTGAATGGGAAAGCAATCAGCCCCAGCATTTT. It encodes CASSEWESNQPQHF.

The rearrangement uses TRBV7-9 and TRBJ2-2, with 10 bases fitting TRBD2. Germline values: CDR1 SEHNR, CDR2 FQNEAQ (reference sequence). The CDR3 covers 17 residues. The trim removed 5 bases at V and 2 bases at J, leaving 8 bases unmatched. The CDR3 sequence is CASSPGSSGGNTGELFF. The DNA for the CDR3 is TGTGCCAGCAGCCCTGGGTCTAGCGGGGGTAACACCGGGGAGCTGTTTTTT.

The V and J genes are TRBV7-9 and TRBJ1-4; a weak D match, TRBD1 (6 bases). This CDR3 is built from 16 residues. Germline V gene sequence: CDR1 SEHNR, CDR2 FQNEAQ (reference sequence). V lost 5 bases and J lost 8, with 21 bases in between. The CDR3 DNA is TGTGCCAGCAGCCCCGGGTTCGGACAGTTGTCCGAAAAACTGTTTTTT. This sequence encodes CASSPGFGQLSEKLFF.

The V gene is TRBV27, the J gene TRBJ2-2, with D perhaps TRBD1 (6 bases). Trimming shortened V by 5 bases and J by 2 bases, and 30 bases separated the two germline ends. The CDR3 has 21 residues. Germline V gene data show CDR1 as MNHEY and CDR2 as SMNVEV (reference sequence). The CDR3 reads CASSPTIPSGTSAPNTGELFF. The CDR3 bases are TGTGCCAGCAGTCCCACCATCCCATCCGGGACATCGGCCCCCAACACCGGGGAGCTGTTTTTT.

The chain recombines TRBV14 with TRBJ1-1, with 7 bases matching TRBD1. Germline assignment: CDR1 SGHDN and CDR2 FVKESK. This CDR3 comprises 17 residues. Trimming took 1 base from V and 3 from J; bases not matched to a gene: 11. CDR3 DNA sequence: TGTGCCAGCAGCCAAGGGTGGAGGGGGCGCAGGGACACTGAAGCTTTCTTT. It encodes CASSQGWRGRRDTEAFF.

This clone was recorded once. The rearrangement links TRBV19 to TRBJ2-7; unclear D gene. The CDR3 loop spans 11 amino acids. CDR1 is LNHDA and CDR2 is SQIVND in the germline V gene (reference sequence). V lost 5 bases, J lost 3 bases, and 5 bases lay in between. In nucleotides, the CDR3 is TGTGCCAGTAGTTCAAACTACGAGCAGTACTTC. Translation: CASSSNYEQYF.

CDR3 in DNA: TGTGCCAGCAGTGACAGGGCTGGTCAGCCCCAGCATTTT. Its translation: CASSDRAGQPQHF. The chain employs TRBV6-1 and TRBJ1-5, with a possible D match to TRBD1 (5 bases). The V and J ends lost 3 bases and 6 bases respectively, with 9 bases between them. Germline loops: CDR1 MNHNS, CDR2 SASEGT. The CDR3 totals 13 residues.

The chain links TRBV6-5 to TRBJ2-1; 11 positions agree with TRBD2. V shed 6 bases, J shed 4 bases, and the junction held 2 bases outside the gene matches. This CDR3 is 14 amino acids long. The germline gives CDR1 MNHEY, CDR2 SVGAGI. The CDR3 region has the DNA TGTGCCAGCAGGGGACTAGCGGCATACAATGAGCAGTTCTTC. Translated, it gives CASRGLAAYNEQFF.